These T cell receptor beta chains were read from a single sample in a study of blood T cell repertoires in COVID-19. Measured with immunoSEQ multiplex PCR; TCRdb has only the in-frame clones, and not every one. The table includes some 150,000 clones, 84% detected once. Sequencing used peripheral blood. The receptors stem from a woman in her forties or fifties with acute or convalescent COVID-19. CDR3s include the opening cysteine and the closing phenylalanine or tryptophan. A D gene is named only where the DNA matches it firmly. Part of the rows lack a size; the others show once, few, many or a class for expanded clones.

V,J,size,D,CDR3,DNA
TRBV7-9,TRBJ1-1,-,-,CASSLAGRTTEAFF,TGTGCCAGCAGCTTAGCGGGGAGGACCACTGAAGCTTTCTTT
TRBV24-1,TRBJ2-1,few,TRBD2,CATGRAGISYNEQFF,TGTGCCACGGGAAGAGCGGGAATCTCCTACAATGAGCAGTTCTTC
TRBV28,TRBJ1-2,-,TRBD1,CASSEQGPGYTF,TGTGCCAGCAGTGAACAGGGGCCGGGCTACACCTTC
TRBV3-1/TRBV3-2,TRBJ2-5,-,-,CASSQSGGLETQYF,TGTGCCAGCAGCCAATCAGGGGGGCTGGAGACCCAGTACTTC
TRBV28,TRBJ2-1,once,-,CATSATRHLVDEQFF,TGTGCCACCTCGGCGACTAGGCACCTGGTGGATGAGCAGTTCTTC
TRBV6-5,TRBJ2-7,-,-,CASKGGGYHEQYF,TGTGCCAGCAAGGGCGGAGGGTACCACGAGCAGTACTTC
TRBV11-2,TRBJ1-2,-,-,CASSLIKEGPYTF,TGTGCCAGCAGCTTGATTAAGGAGGGTCCCTACACCTTC
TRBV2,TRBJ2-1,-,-,CASRAKTGTYNEQFF,TGTGCCAGCAGGGCTAAAACAGGAACCTACAATGAGCAGTTCTTC
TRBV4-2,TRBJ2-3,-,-,CASSQDGALGTDTQYF,TGTGCCAGCAGCCAAGATGGAGCGCTCGGCACAGATACGCAGTATTTT
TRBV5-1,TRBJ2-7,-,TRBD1,CASRWGTDSYEQYF,TGCGCCAGCAGGTGGGGGACAGACTCCTACGAGCAGTACTTC
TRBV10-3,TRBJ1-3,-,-,CAISESRRAVISGNTIYF,TGTGCCATCAGTGAGTCTCGCAGGGCCGTCATCTCTGGAAACACCATATATTTT
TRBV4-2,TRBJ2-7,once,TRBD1,CASSRDRLTYEQYF,TGTGCCAGCAGCCGGGACAGACTAACCTACGAGCAGTACTTC
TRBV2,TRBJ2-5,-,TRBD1,CASSQSGGFSTQYF,TGTGCCAGCAGTCAATCAGGGGGTTTCTCTACCCAGTACTTC
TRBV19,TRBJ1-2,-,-,CASSSLRGLNYGYTF,TGTGCCAGTAGTTCCCTAAGGGGCCTTAACTATGGCTACACCTTC
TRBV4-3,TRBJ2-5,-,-,CASSQGGTARETQYF,TGCGCCAGCAGCCAAGGTGGGACTGCGAGGGAGACCCAGTACTTC
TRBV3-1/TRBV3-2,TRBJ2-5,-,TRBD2,CASSQGVAGDQETQYF,TGTGCCAGCAGCCAAGGTGTAGCGGGGGACCAAGAGACCCAGTACTTC
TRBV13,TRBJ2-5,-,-,CASSRGSGVIQETQYF,TGTGCCAGCAGCAGGGGGAGCGGAGTGATCCAAGAGACCCAGTACTTC
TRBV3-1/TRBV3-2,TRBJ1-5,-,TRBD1,CASSLGTAASNQPQHF,TGTGCCAGCAGCCTTGGGACAGCGGCTAGCAATCAGCCCCAGCATTTT
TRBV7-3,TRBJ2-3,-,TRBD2,CASSRGREGNTDTQYF,TGTGCCAGCAGCCGCGGGCGGGAGGGCAACACAGATACGCAGTATTTT
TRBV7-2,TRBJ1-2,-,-,CASSPLGGRRNGYTF,TGTGCCAGCAGCCCCCTCGGAGGGAGGAGAAACGGCTACACCTTC
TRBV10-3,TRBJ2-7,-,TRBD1,CATGQGAYEQYF,TGTGCCACCGGACAGGGGGCTTACGAGCAGTACTTC
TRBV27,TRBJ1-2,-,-,CASSLQGLGYGYTF,TGTGCCAGCAGCTTACAGGGTCTAGGCTATGGCTACACCTTC
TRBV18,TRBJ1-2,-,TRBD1,CASSPAGQGRSYGYTF,TGTGCCAGCTCACCAGCGGGACAGGGCCGGTCGTATGGCTACACCTTC
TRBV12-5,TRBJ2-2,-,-,CASGEPQGSTGELFF,TGTGCTAGTGGAGAACCTCAGGGATCCACCGGGGAGCTGTTTTTT
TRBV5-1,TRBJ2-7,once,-,CASSLEQTRIGGEQYF,TGCGCCAGCAGCTTGGAGCAGACAAGGATAGGAGGCGAGCAGTACTTC
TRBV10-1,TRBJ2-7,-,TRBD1,CASSEKTGRDRVLSEQYF,TGCGCCAGCAGTGAGAAGACCGGCCGGGACAGGGTTTTAAGCGAGCAGTACTTC
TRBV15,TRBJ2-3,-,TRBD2,CATSSILAGAKDTQYF,TGTGCCACCAGCTCTATTCTAGCGGGAGCGAAAGATACGCAGTATTTT
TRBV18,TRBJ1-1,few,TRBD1,CASSPRQGNTEAFF,TGTGCCAGCTCACCAAGACAGGGGAACACTGAAGCTTTCTTT
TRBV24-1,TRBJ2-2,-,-,CATSDPGTNTGELFF,TGTGCCACCAGTGACCCCGGGACAAACACCGGGGAGCTGTTTTTT
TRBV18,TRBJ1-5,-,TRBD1,CASSNDRARPQHF,TGTGCCAGCTCAAATGACAGGGCGCGGCCCCAGCATTTT
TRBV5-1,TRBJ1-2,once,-,CASSSPGAWGHGYTF,TGCGCCAGCAGCTCCCCCGGGGCATGGGGGCATGGCTACACCTTC
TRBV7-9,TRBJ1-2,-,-,CASSLWEGAYGYTF,TGTGCCAGCAGCTTATGGGAGGGAGCATATGGCTACACCTTC
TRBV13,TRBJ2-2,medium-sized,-,CASSRGWRTKRNTGELFF,TGTGCCAGCAGCCGGGGGTGGCGGACCAAGAGGAACACCGGGGAGCTGTTTTTT
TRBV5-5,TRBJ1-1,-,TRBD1,CASSWGQGNTEAFF,TGTGCCAGCAGCTGGGGACAGGGGAACACTGAAGCTTTCTTT
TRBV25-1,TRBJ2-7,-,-,CASSESTGRHEQYF,TGTGCCAGCAGTGAATCAACAGGGCGGCACGAGCAGTACTTC
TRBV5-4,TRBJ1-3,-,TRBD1,CASSLAGTGTGNTIYF,TGTGCCAGCAGCTTGGCCGGGACAGGCACTGGAAACACCATATATTTT
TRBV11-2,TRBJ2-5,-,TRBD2,CASSSRTSAQTQYF,TGTGCCAGCAGCTCCCGGACTAGCGCCCAGACCCAGTACTTC
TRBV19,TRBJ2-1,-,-,CASKGRRGLYNEQFF,TGTGCCAGTAAAGGGAGGAGGGGCCTTTACAATGAGCAGTTCTTC
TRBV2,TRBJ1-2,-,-,CASSGEIVGYTF,TGTGCCAGCAGTGGGGAGATCGTTGGCTACACCTTC
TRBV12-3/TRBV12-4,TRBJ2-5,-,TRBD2,CASGVRGGETQYF,TGTGCCAGTGGCGTGAGGGGAGGGGAGACCCAGTACTTC
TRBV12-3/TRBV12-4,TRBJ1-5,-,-,CASRGSSNQPQHF,TGTGCCAGCCGAGGGTCTAGCAATCAGCCCCAGCATTTT
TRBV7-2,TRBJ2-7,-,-,CASSPAQGGNEQYF,TGTGCCAGCAGCCCCGCCCAGGGGGGAAACGAGCAGTACTTC
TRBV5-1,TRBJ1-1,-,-,CASSLVPDMSTEAFF,TGCGCCAGCAGCTTGGTTCCCGACATGAGCACTGAAGCTTTCTTT
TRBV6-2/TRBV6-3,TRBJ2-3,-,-,CASSSRPRGDTQYF,TGTGCCAGCAGTTCAAGGCCCCGCGGAGATACGCAGTATTTT
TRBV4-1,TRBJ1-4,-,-,CASSPGFAGSRGGNEKLFF,TGCGCCAGCAGCCCTGGCTTTGCAGGGAGTAGGGGGGGCAATGAAAAACTGTTTTTT
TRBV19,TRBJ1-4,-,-,CASSIRQGLPEKLFF,TGTGCCAGTAGTATAAGGCAGGGGTTGCCTGAAAAACTGTTTTTT
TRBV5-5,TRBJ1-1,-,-,CASSIRAGLSAEAFF,TGTGCCAGCAGCATACGGGCAGGGTTGAGCGCTGAAGCTTTCTTT
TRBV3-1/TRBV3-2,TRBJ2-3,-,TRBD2,CASSQDLRAGEGTDTQYF,TGTGCCAGCAGCCAAGATCTACGGGCGGGAGAGGGCACAGATACGCAGTATTTT
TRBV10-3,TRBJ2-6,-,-,CAISALAGANVLTF,TGTGCCATCAGTGCCTTAGCTGGGGCCAACGTCCTGACTTTC
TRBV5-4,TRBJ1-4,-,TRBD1,CASSMLGQGNEKLFF,TGTGCCAGCAGCATGCTGGGACAGGGGAATGAAAAACTGTTTTTT
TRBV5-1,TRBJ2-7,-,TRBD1,CASSLEGTGYEQYF,TGCGCCAGCAGCTTGGAAGGGACAGGCTACGAGCAGTACTTC
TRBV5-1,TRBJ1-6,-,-,CASTINSESPLHF,TGCGCCAGCACTATAAATTCTGAGTCACCCCTCCACTTT
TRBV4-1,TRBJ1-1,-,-,CASSPGLRGTEAFF,TGCGCCAGCAGCCCGGGACTCCGGGGAACTGAAGCTTTCTTT
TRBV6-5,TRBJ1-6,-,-,CAIGSTGDFSPLHF,TGTGCCATCGGGTCGACAGGTGATTTTTCACCCCTCCACTTT